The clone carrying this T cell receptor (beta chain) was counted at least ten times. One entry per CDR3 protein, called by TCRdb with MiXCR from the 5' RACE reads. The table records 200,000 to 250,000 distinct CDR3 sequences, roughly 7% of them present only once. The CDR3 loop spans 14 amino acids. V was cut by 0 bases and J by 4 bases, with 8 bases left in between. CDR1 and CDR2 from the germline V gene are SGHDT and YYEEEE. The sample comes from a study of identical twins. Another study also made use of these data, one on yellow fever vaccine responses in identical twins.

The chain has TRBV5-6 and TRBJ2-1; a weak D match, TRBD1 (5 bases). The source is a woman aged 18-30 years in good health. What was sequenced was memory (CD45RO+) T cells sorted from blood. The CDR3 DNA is TGTGCCAGCAGCTTGGGACAGTTATACAATGAGCAGTTCTTC. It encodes CASSLGQLYNEQFF.